Below are 15 T cell receptor beta chains sequenced from a single sample in a study of CD8+ T cells in alopecia areata. Isolated RNA was reverse transcribed into cDNA used as the sequencing template. Here immunoSEQ multiplex PCR was the method, and the copy in TCRdb shows in-frame clones only, minus some. This sample carries under 250,000 clones, about 60% of them seen once, and the ten largest clones take around 0.46%. The material was CD4+ T cells sorted from blood, obtained at week 0. These receptors came from a human donor with alopecia areata.

The V call is TRBV5-1, the J call TRBJ2-3, with D possibly being TRBD1 (5 bases). The CDR3 has 13 amino acids. From germline, CDR1 is SGHRS and CDR2 YFSETQ. Trimming shortened V by 2 bases and J by 6 bases, and 10 bases separated the two germline ends. Written as DNA, the CDR3 is TGCGCCAGCAGCTTAGGGGCGAGGGATACGCAGTATTTT. Its protein product is CASSLGARDTQYF.

This clone was found a few times. The chain has TRBV19 and TRBJ1-1; D not certain. Germline CDR1 LNHDA, CDR2 SQIVND (reference sequence). This CDR3 has 16 residues. Trimming took off 5 bases at V and 0 bases at J, with 16 bases between the two ends. CDR3 bases: TGTGCCAGTAGTCTGGCAGGCGTTTACCTGAACACTGAAGCTTTCTTT. This codes for CASSLAGVYLNTEAFF. Full variable domain (missing parts from reference TRBV19 and TRBJ1-1): DGGITQSPKYLFRKEGQNVTLSCEQNLNHDAMYWYRQDPGQGLRLIYYSQIVNDFQKGDIAEGYSVSREKKESFPLTVTSAQKNPTAFYLCASSLAGVYLNTEAFFGQGTRLTVV.

This chain joins TRBV5-1 and TRBJ1-1; 8 bases are shared with TRBD1. Germline V gene data show CDR1 as SGHRS and CDR2 as YFSETQ. Germline trimming cut 4 bases from V and 7 bases from J; bases unmatched to any gene: 3. CDR3 length: 12 residues. The CDR3 region has the DNA TGCGCCAGCAGCAGGACAGGGCGTGAAGCTTTCTTT. The encoded protein is CASSRTGREAFF.

This chain joins TRBV29-1 and TRBJ2-3; D is unresolved. CDR1 is SQVTM and CDR2 is ANQGSEA in the germline V gene. This CDR3 region has 14 residues. V was trimmed by 3 bases and J by 2 bases, leaving 12 bases between them. The DNA for the CDR3 is TGCAGCGTTGAGGCTCGACTCAACACAGATACGCAGTATTTT. Protein: CSVEARLNTDTQYF.

The chain is built from TRBV9 and TRBJ2-1; tentatively, D is TRBD1 (5 bases). This CDR3 spans 16 amino acids. Trimming took off 3 bases at V and 6 bases at J, with 19 bases between the two ends. Germline assignment: CDR1 SGDLS and CDR2 YYNGEE. As DNA, the CDR3 is TGTGCCAGCAGCGCAAGCCAGGGCAGGGTGGGCAATGAGCAGTTCTTC. This translates into CASSASQGRVGNEQFF.

The chain couples TRBV18 to TRBJ2-2, with 8 bases matching TRBD1. With V trimmed by 8 bases and J by 1 base, 6 bases remained unmatched. The CDR3 runs 15 residues. Per germline, CDR1 KGHSH and CDR2 LQKENI. CDR3 in amino acids: CASRSGQGNTGELFF. CDR3 coding DNA: TGTGCCAGCCGAAGTGGACAGGGGAACACCGGGGAGCTGTTTTTT.

This clone was counted only a few times. The V gene is TRBV7-3, the J gene TRBJ2-7; TRBD2 matches 7 bases. CDR3 length: 15 amino acids. Germline CDR1 reads SGHTA; CDR2 reads FQGTGA. The ends lost 1 base at V and 4 bases at J; junction bases unmatched: 7. CDR3 sequence: CASSLNGDYLYEQYF. Written as DNA, the CDR3 is TGTGCCAGCAGCTTAAATGGGGACTACCTATACGAGCAGTACTTC.

The chain carries TRBV27 and TRBJ2-2; the D gene is possibly TRBD1 (5 bases). Germline loops: CDR1 MNHEY, CDR2 SMNVEV (reference sequence). V lost 2 bases and J lost 1, with 8 bases in between. There are 15 residues in the CDR3. This CDR3 reads CASSLSQGNTGELFF. As DNA, the CDR3 is TGTGCCAGCAGTTTAAGCCAGGGGAACACCGGGGAGCTGTTTTTT.

J is TRBJ2-3 and V is TRBV30; unclear D gene. V lost 3 bases, J lost 3 bases, and 4 bases lay in between. This CDR3 has 11 residues. Germline V lookup: CDR1 GTSNPN, CDR2 SVGIG (reference sequence). The CDR3 nucleotides read TGTGCCTGGAGAGCGACAGATACGCAGTATTTT. Translating it yields CAWRATDTQYF.

The chain employs TRBV4-1 and TRBJ1-1; D is possibly TRBD1 (6 bases). From germline, CDR1 is MGHRA and CDR2 YSYEKL. Trimming shortened V by 1 base and J by 0 bases, and 18 bases separated the two germline ends. The CDR3 consists of 18 residues. The CDR3 DNA is TGCGCCAGCAGCCAAGTTGGTACAGGGCAAGCCATGAACACTGAAGCTTTCTTT. This translates into CASSQVGTGQAMNTEAFF.

The V and J genes are TRBV4-1 and TRBJ1-2; the match to TRBD1 covers 9 bases. This CDR3 is 13 amino acids long. V was clipped by 4 bases and J by 6 bases; unmatched bases: 3. Germline V gives CDR1 MGHRA, CDR2 YSYEKL. The CDR3 nucleotides are TGCGCCAGCAGCCCGTGGACAGGGGATGGCTACACCTTC. Protein sequence: CASSPWTGDGYTF.

The rearrangement links TRBV5-1 to TRBJ1-1; tentatively, D is TRBD1 (5 bases). CDR3 size: 16 residues. V lost 4 bases and J 1 base, leaving 17 bases between the germline ends. Per germline, CDR1 SGHRS and CDR2 YFSETQ. CDR3 sequence (DNA): TGCGCCAGCAGCCGAACCCAGGAGGGGCCGAACACTGAAGCTTTCTTT. Translating it yields CASSRTQEGPNTEAFF.

CDR3 loop: CASSLFGSGETQYF. The CDR3 DNA sequence: TGTGCCAGCAGCTTATTCGGGAGCGGAGAGACCCAGTACTTC. The chain has TRBV7-2 and TRBJ2-5, with a tentative D call TRBD2 (6 bases). Deletions cut 2 bases from V and 4 bases from J, with 11 bases between. Germline assignment: CDR1 SGHTA and CDR2 FQGNSA. The CDR3 has 14 amino acids.

The chain is built from TRBV25-1 and TRBJ1-1; tentative D call: TRBD1 (5 bases). Trimming stripped 7 bases from V and 0 bases from J, with 9 bases between. The CDR3 loop spans 13 amino acids. Germline CDR1 is MGHDK and CDR2 is SYGVNS. The CDR3 reads CASTGPLNTEAFF. CDR3 nucleotides: TGTGCCAGCACGGGGCCATTGAACACTGAAGCTTTCTTT.

This chain links TRBV29-1 with TRBJ1-1; D not resolved. V was shortened by 6 bases and J by 0 bases, with 14 bases between the two germline ends. This CDR3 is 14 amino acids long. Germline V gene lookup returns CDR1 SQVTM and CDR2 ANQGSEA. Here the CDR3 DNA reads TGCAGCGTCGCACGGAGACTCATGAACACTGAAGCTTTCTTT. It translates to CSVARRLMNTEAFF.